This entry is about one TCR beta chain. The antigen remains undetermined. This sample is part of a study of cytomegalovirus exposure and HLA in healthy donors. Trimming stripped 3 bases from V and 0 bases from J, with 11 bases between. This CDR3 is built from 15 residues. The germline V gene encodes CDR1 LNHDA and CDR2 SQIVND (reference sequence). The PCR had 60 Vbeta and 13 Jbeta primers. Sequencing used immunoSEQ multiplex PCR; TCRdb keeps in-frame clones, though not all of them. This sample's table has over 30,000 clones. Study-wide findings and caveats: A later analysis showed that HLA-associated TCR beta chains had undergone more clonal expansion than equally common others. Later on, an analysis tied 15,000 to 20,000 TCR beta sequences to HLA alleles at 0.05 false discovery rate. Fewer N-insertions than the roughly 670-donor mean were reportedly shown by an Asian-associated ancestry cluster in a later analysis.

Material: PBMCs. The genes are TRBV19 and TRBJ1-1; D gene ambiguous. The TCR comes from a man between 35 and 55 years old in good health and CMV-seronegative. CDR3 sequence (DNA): TGTGCCAGTAGTATCGGGATATCAATGAACACTGAAGCTTTCTTT. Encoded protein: CASSIGISMNTEAFF.